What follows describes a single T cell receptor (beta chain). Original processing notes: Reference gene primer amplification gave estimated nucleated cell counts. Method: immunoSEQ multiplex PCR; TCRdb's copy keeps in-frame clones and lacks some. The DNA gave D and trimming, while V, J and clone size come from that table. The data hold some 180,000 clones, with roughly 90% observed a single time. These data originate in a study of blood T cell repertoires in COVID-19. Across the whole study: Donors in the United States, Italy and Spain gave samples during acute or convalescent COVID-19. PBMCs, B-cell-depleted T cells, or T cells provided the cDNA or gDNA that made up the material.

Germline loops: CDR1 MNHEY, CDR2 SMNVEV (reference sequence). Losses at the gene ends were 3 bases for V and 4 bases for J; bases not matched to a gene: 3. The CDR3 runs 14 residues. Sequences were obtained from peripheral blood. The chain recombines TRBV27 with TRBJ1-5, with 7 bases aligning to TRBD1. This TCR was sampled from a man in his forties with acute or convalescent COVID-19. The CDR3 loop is CASSLRQGNQPQHF. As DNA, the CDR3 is TGTGCCAGCAGTTTGCGACAGGGAAATCAGCCCCAGCATTTT.